This TCR beta chain was identified in a study of shared clonotypes between healthy human individuals. Broader study findings: Donors were few, which limited the genetic and exposure-history diversity represented.

Genomic DNA from each subset was divided evenly over several immunoSEQ plates. Profiling relied on immunoSEQ multiplex PCR, and the TCRdb table lists in-frame clones only, not all of them. The sample has over 800,000 clones, 90% to 95% seen once. As concerns this clone: What it binds is not known.

Positively selected for CCR7, the CD45RO-negative cells used as naive CD8 cells excluded terminally differentiated effector memory CD45RA+ cells. V gave up 5 bases and J gave up 6 bases, with 17 bases separating them. The CDR3 sequence is 15 residues long. Germline loops: CDR1 MNHEY, CDR2 SVGAGI. The origin of this receptor is a man aged 25 to 40 in good health. The rearrangement uses TRBV6-5 and TRBJ2-1, with a tentative D call TRBD2 (6 bases). Sequencing used naive CD8+ T cells sorted from blood. CDR3 sequence (DNA): TGTGCCAGCAGTCATCTAGCAGACGGGGGCAATGAGCAGTTCTTC. It codes for CASSHLADGGNEQFF.